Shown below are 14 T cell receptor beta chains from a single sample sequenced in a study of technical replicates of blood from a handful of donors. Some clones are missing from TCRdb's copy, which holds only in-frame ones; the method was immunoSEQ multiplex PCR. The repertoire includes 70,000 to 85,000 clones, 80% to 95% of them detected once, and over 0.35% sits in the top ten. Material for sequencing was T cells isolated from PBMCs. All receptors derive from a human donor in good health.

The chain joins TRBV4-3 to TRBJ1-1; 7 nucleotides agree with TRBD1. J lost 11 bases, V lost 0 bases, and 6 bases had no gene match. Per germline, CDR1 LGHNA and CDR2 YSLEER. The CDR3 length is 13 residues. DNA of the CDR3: TGCGCCAGCAGCCAAGATTATAGGACAGGTGCTTTCTTT. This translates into CASSQDYRTGAFF.

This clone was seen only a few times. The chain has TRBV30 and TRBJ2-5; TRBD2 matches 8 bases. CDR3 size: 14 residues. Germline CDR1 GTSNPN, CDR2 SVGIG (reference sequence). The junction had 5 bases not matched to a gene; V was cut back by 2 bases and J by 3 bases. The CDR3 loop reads CAWSRGLGKETQYF. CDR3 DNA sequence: TGTGCCTGGAGTAGGGGACTAGGTAAAGAGACCCAGTACTTC.

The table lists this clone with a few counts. In DNA form, the CDR3 reads TGTGCCAGTAGTCCCCTTTCAGATACGCAGTATTTT. Translating it yields CASSPLSDTQYF. The genes are TRBV19 and TRBJ2-3, with unresolved D. The germline V and J ends were trimmed by 5 bases and 4 bases, with 7 bases remaining between them. Germline CDR1 and CDR2: LNHDA and SQIVND (reference sequence). This CDR3 is 12 amino acids long.

CDR3 coding DNA: TGCGCCAGCAGCCAATCGGGACTGTACAATGAGCAGTTCTTC. Translated, it gives CASSQSGLYNEQFF. The chain uses TRBV4-1 and TRBJ2-1; tentatively, D is TRBD2 (6 bases). V dropped 2 bases and J dropped 4 bases, with 9 bases sitting between them. Germline assignment: CDR1 MGHRA and CDR2 YSYEKL. This CDR3 has 14 amino acids.

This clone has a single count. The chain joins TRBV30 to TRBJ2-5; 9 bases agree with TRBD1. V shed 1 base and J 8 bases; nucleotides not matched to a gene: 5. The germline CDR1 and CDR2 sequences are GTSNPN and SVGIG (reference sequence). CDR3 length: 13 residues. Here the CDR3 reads CAWSGGQGSTQYF. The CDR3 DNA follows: TGTGCCTGGAGTGGGGGACAGGGATCAACCCAGTACTTC.

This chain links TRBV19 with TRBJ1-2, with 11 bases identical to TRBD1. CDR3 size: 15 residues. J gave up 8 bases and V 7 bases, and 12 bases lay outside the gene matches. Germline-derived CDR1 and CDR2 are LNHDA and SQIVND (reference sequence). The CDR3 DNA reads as TGTGCCAGTACCCCTATGGGGACAGGGGGTTTAGGCTACACCTTC. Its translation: CASTPMGTGGLGYTF.

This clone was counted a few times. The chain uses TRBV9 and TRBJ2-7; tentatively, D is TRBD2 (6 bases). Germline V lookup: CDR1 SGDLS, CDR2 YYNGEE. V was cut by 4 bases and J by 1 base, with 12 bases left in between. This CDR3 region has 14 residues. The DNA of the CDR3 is TGTGCCAGCAGCCCCACCGGGACTTCCTACGAGCAGTACTTC. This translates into CASSPTGTSYEQYF. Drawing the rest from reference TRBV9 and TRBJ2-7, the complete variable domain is DSGVTQTPKHLITATGQRVTLRCSPRSGDLSVYWYQQSLDQGLQFLIQYYNGEERAKGNILERFSAQQFPDLHSELNLSSLELGDSALYFCASSPTGTSYEQYFGPGTRLTVT.

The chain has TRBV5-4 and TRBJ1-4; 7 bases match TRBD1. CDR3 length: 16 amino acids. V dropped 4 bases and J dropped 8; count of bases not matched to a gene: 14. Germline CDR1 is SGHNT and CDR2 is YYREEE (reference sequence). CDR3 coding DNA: TGTGCCAGCAGCATAGCGACAGGGTCTACGCGGGAAAAACTGTTTTTT. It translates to CASSIATGSTREKLFF.

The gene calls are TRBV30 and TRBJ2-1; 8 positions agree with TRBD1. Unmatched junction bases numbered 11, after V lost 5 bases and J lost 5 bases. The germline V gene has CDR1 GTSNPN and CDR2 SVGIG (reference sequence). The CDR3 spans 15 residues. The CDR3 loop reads CAWAQDRELDNEQFF. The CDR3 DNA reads TGTGCCTGGGCCCAGGACAGGGAGTTAGACAATGAGCAGTTCTTC.

CDR3 region: CASSVMSRRNTEAFF. The DNA of the CDR3 is TGTGCCAGCAGTGTGATGAGTCGGAGGAACACTGAAGCTTTCTTT. This sequence joins TRBV6-1 and TRBJ1-1; no firm D call. With 4 bases removed from V and 1 base from J, the gap between germline ends came to 13 bases. This CDR3 has 15 amino acids. Germline V gene lookup returns CDR1 MNHNS and CDR2 SASEGT.

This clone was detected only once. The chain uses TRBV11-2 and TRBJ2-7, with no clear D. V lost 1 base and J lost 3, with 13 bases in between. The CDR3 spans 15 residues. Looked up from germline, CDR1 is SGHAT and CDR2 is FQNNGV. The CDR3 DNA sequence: TGTGCCAGCAGCTTAGGGTACGGAGTAGACTACGAGCAGTACTTC. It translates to CASSLGYGVDYEQYF.

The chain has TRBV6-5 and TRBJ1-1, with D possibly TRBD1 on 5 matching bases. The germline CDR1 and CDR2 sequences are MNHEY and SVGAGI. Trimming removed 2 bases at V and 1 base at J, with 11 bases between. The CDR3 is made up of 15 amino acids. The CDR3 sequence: CASSYRGGANTEAFF. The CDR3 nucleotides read TGTGCCAGCAGTTACAGGGGAGGGGCGAACACTGAAGCTTTCTTT.

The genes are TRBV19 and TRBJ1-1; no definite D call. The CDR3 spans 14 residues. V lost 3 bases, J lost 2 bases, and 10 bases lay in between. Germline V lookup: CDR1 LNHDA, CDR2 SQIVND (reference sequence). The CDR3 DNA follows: TGTGCCAGTAGTATTCTAACGGGAAACACTGAAGCTTTCTTT. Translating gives CASSILTGNTEAFF.

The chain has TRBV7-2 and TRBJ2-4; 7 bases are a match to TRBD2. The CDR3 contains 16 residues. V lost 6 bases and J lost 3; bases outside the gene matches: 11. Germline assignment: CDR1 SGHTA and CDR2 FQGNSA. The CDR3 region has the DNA TGTGCCAGCAGTTTCGGACTAGGCGGGGGCAAAAACATTCAGTACTTC. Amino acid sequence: CASSFGLGGGKNIQYF.